These T cell receptor beta chains were read from a single sample in a study of cytomegalovirus exposure and HLA in healthy donors. The table came from immunoSEQ multiplex PCR; TCRdb's copy has only in-frame clones and leaves some out. The table records about 180,000 clones, 75% to 90% of them present only once. Sequencing was done on a sample of PBMCs. These TCRs come from a man between 18 and 29 years old in good health and CMV-seropositive. Both conserved end residues are part of each CDR3. The D gene is left open where the match is weak. Clone size is not always given. Where it is, it says once, few, many or a class for expanded clones.

v_call	d_call	clone_size	j_call	cdr3_aa	cdr3_nt
TRBV6-5	NA	NA	TRBJ2-7	CASSGQTGWVYEQYF	TGTGCCAGCAGTGGCCAGACAGGCTGGGTCTACGAGCAGTACTTC
TRBV30	TRBD2	NA	TRBJ2-2	CAWSVTRTSGRAGELFF	TGTGCCTGGAGTGTAACCCGGACTAGCGGTCGAGCCGGGGAGCTGTTTTTT
TRBV19	TRBD2	NA	TRBJ2-7	CASSPQLAASYEQYF	TGTGCCAGTAGTCCGCAACTAGCGGCTTCCTACGAGCAGTACTTC
TRBV5-1	NA	NA	TRBJ2-1	CASSPSRDTGFRNEQFF	TGCGCCAGCAGCCCATCCCGTGATACAGGTTTTCGGAATGAGCAGTTCTTC
TRBV4-1	NA	NA	TRBJ1-4	CASSQTEGAREEKLFF	TGCGCCAGCAGCCAAACGGAAGGGGCGAGAGAAGAAAAACTGTTTTTT
TRBV30	NA	NA	TRBJ1-2	CASRQYGYTF	TGTGCCTCCCGACAGTATGGCTACACCTTC
TRBV5-1	NA	NA	TRBJ1-4	CASSAGATNEKLFF	TGCGCCAGCAGCGCAGGCGCAACTAATGAAAAACTGTTTTTT
TRBV19	NA	NA	TRBJ1-2	CASISDSYGYTF	TGTGCCAGTATCTCCGACAGCTATGGCTACACCTTC
TRBV5-1	TRBD1	NA	TRBJ2-3	CASRGQGGSDTQYF	TGCGCCAGCAGGGGACAGGGAGGTTCGGATACGCAGTATTTT
TRBV28	NA	NA	TRBJ1-3	CASNSGAQGNTIYF	TGTGCCAGCAATTCGGGAGCGCAAGGAAACACCATATATTTT
TRBV5-1	TRBD1	NA	TRBJ1-3	CASSFGTGGDTIYF	TGCGCCAGCAGCTTTGGGACAGGGGGAGACACCATATATTTT
TRBV29-1	TRBD2	NA	TRBJ2-1	CSAVGGRVSYNEQFF	TGCAGCGCCGTGGGCGGGAGGGTCTCCTACAATGAGCAGTTCTTC
TRBV6-6	NA	once	TRBJ1-2	CANGEGYGYTF	TGTGCCAATGGGGAGGGATATGGCTACACCTTC
TRBV5-1	NA	NA	TRBJ1-1	CASSVRQGGNTEAFF	TGCGCCAGCAGCGTACGCCAGGGAGGGAACACTGAAGCTTTCTTT
TRBV11-2	TRBD1	once	TRBJ2-2	CASSLTGTGDTGELFF	TGTGCCAGCAGCTTAACCGGGACAGGGGACACCGGGGAGCTGTTTTTT
TRBV9	TRBD2	NA	TRBJ2-1	CASSGGGLGYNEQFF	TGTGCCAGCAGCGGGGGGGGATTGGGTTACAATGAGCAGTTCTTC
TRBV2	NA	once	TRBJ1-1	CASSQEVGTEAFF	TGTGCCAGCTCACAGGAAGTCGGGACTGAAGCTTTCTTT